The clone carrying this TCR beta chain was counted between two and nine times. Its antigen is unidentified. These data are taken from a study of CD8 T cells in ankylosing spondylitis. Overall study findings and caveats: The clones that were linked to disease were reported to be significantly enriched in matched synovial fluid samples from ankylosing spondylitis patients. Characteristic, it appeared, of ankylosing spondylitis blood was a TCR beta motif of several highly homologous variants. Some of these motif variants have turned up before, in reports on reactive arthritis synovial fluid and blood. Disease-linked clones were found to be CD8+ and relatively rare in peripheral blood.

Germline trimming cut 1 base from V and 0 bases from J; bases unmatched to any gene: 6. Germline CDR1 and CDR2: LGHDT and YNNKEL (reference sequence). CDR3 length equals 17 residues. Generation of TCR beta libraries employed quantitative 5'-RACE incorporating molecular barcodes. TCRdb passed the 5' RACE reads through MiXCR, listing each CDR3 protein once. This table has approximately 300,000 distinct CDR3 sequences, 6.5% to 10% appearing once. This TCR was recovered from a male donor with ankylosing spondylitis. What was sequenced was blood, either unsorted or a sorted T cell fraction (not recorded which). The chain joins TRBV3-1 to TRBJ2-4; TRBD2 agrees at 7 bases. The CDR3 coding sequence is TGTGCCAGCAGCCAAGTAGCGGGCACGGTAGCCAAAAACATTCAGTACTTC. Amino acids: CASSQVAGTVAKNIQYF.